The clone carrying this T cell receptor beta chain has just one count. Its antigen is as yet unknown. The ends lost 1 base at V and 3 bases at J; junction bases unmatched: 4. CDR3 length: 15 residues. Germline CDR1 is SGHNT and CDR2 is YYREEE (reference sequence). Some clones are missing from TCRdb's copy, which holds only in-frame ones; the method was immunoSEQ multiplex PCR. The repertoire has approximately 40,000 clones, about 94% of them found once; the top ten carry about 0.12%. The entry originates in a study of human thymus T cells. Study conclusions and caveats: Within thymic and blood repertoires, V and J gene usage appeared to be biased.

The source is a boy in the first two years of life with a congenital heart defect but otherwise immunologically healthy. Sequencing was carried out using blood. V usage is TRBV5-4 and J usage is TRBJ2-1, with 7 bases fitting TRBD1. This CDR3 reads CASSLMSGGYNEQFF. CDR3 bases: TGTGCCAGCAGCTTGATGTCAGGGGGCTACAATGAGCAGTTCTTC.